The 19 T cell receptor beta chains presented below share a single source sample, sequenced in a study of T cells in Graves' hyperthyroidism and ophthalmopathy. The investigators amplified TCR beta CDR3 regions from RNA transcripts. With the HTBI primer set, the TCR CDR3 went through a first round of RT-PCR. In TCRdb, the multiplex PCR reads were re-called with MiXCR into one record per CDR3 protein. The sample lists about 210,000 distinct CDR3 sequences, 15% to 20% occurring once. The material sequenced was blood. These TCRs come from a man aged 45-65 years with Graves' hyperthyroidism.

This clonotype was seen many times. The chain has TRBV20-1 and TRBJ2-3; unclear D gene. Germline-derived CDR1 and CDR2 are DFQATT and SNEGSKA (reference sequence). Deletions cut 3 bases from V and 7 bases from J, with 14 bases between. CDR3 size: 13 residues. The CDR3 nucleotides are TGCAGTGCTAGGCAGAAATCGTCCCATACGCAGTATTTT. This sequence encodes CSARQKSSHTQYF.

The genes are TRBV7-8 and TRBJ2-5; D may be TRBD1 or TRBD2 (6 bases each). Germline-derived CDR1 and CDR2 are SGHVS and FQNEAQ. The V and J ends lost 1 base and 5 bases respectively, with 14 bases between them. This CDR3 has 15 amino acids. CDR3 residues: CASSLVSGARETQYF. CDR3 coding DNA: TGTGCCAGCAGCTTAGTCTCGGGGGCTAGGGAGACCCAGTACTTC.

V gene TRBV11-2 combines with J gene TRBJ1-4; D perhaps matches TRBD1 (5 bases). Trimming removed 4 bases from V and 12 bases from J, with 15 bases in between. The V gene's germline CDR1 is SGHAT and CDR2 FQNNGV. This CDR3 contains 13 residues. CDR3 loop: CASSYTGGVELFF. The CDR3 DNA follows: TGTGCCAGCAGCTATACAGGAGGGGTGGAACTGTTTTTT.

This rearrangement joins TRBV7-6 to TRBJ2-1; 10 nucleotides line up with TRBD1. Per the germline V gene, CDR1 is SGHVS and CDR2 is FNYEAQ. V gave up 5 bases and J gave up 6 bases; unmatched junction bases: 4. This CDR3 is built from 14 residues. The CDR3 nucleotides read TGTGCCAGCAGCCCGGACAGGGGGTTCAATGAGCAGTTCTTC. Amino acids: CASSPDRGFNEQFF.

In this sample, this clonotype turned up many times. The chain joins TRBV28 to TRBJ1-5, with 9 bases lining up with TRBD1. V was pared by 2 bases and J by 2 bases, with 10 bases of the junction left unmatched. The germline V gene encodes CDR1 MDHEN and CDR2 SYDVKM. The CDR3 totals 18 residues. The CDR3 region is CASSLPLGQGSGNQPQHF. CDR3 DNA: TGTGCCAGCAGTTTACCCCTGGGACAGGGATCGGGCAATCAGCCCCAGCATTTT.

This clonotype has at least ten counts. The J gene is TRBJ2-7, the V gene TRBV7-2, with 7 bases that match TRBD1. The CDR3 extends over 12 amino acids. V shed 5 bases and J 6 bases; nucleotides not matched to a gene: 4. Germline V CDR1 and CDR2: SGHTA, FQGNSA. CDR3 sequence: CASSIRTGEQYF. CDR3 DNA sequence: TGTGCCAGCAGCATACGGACAGGCGAGCAGTACTTC.

In this sample, this clonotype turned up many times. The chain is built from TRBV11-3 and TRBJ1-1, with unresolved D. The CDR3 sequence is 13 residues long. Trimming pared 1 base from V and 2 bases from J, leaving 5 bases between. The germline gives CDR1 SGHNT, CDR2 YENEEA. The CDR3 here is CASSLGPNTEAFF. The CDR3 DNA is TGTGCCAGCAGCTTAGGCCCAAACACTGAAGCTTTCTTT.

The chain employs TRBV28 and TRBJ1-4, with 9 nucleotides matching TRBD1. Germline assignment: CDR1 MDHEN and CDR2 SYDVKM. The ends lost 7 bases at V and 8 bases at J; junction bases unmatched: 8. This CDR3 is 14 amino acids long. CDR3: CASTLGQGGEKLFF. The CDR3 DNA reads TGTGCCAGCACCTTGGGACAGGGCGGAGAAAAACTGTTTTTT.

The V gene is TRBV20-1, the J gene TRBJ2-2; weak D call: TRBD1 (6 bases). Between the trimmed V and J ends, which lost 5 bases and 4 bases, there was a span of 11 bases. Germline V CDR1 and CDR2: DFQATT, SNEGSKA (reference sequence). The CDR3 runs to 13 residues. This chain's CDR3 is CSAHRAGTGELFF. DNA of the CDR3: TGCAGTGCTCACAGGGCCGGCACCGGGGAGCTGTTTTTT.

The V gene is TRBV10-3, the J gene TRBJ1-2; the match to TRBD1 covers 8 bases. V shed 6 bases and J 5 bases; nucleotides not matched to a gene: 8. The CDR3 length is 14 residues. CDR1 and CDR2 from the germline V gene are ENHRY and SYGVKD. This CDR3 is CAIRGTGPKYGYTF. DNA for the CDR3: TGTGCCATCAGGGGGACAGGTCCCAAATATGGCTACACCTTC.

This sequence joins TRBV9 and TRBJ2-7, with TRBD2 identical over 10 bases. Germline V lookup: CDR1 SGDLS, CDR2 YYNGEE. CDR3 size: 15 residues. V shed 0 bases, J shed 3 bases, and the junction held 3 bases outside the gene matches. CDR3 protein: CASSVGASGSYEQYF. The CDR3 DNA is TGTGCCAGCAGCGTAGGGGCTAGCGGGAGCTACGAGCAGTACTTC.

This clonotype was detected a few times. The chain combines TRBV5-1 with TRBJ2-2, with D tentatively TRBD2 (6 bases). The germline CDR1 and CDR2 sequences are SGHRS and YFSETQ. The length of the CDR3 is 15 residues. Trimming left V 0 bases short and J 4 bases short, with 10 bases between. CDR3 in amino acids: CASSLDGGSTGELFF. CDR3 nucleotides: TGCGCCAGCAGCTTGGACGGGGGTAGCACCGGGGAGCTGTTTTTT.

This chain links TRBV20-1 with TRBJ1-2; no reliable D call. The CDR3 contains 14 residues. Between the trimmed V and J ends, which lost 1 base and 7 bases, there was a span of 16 bases. Germline V CDR1 and CDR2: DFQATT, SNEGSKA (reference sequence). The CDR3 DNA reads as TGCAGTGCTAGAGTTCCCCCGGCTGCCGTTGGCTACACCTTC. It codes for CSARVPPAAVGYTF.

This clonotype was detected ten times or more. J is TRBJ2-1 and V is TRBV6-1; 8 bases match TRBD1. This CDR3 contains 18 residues. The germline V gene encodes CDR1 MNHNS and CDR2 SASEGT. V was clipped by 5 bases and J by 5 bases; unmatched bases: 17. The CDR3 sequence: CASSPNPSAGGIHNEQFF. CDR3 in DNA: TGTGCCAGCAGTCCGAACCCCTCTGCAGGGGGCATCCACAATGAGCAGTTCTTC.

The genes are TRBV5-1 and TRBJ2-5; TRBD2 aligns across 8 bases. In germline, CDR1 is SGHRS, CDR2 YFSETQ. CDR3 length: 15 amino acids. J was trimmed by 0 bases and V by 1 base; bases with no gene match: 2. The CDR3 DNA reads as TGCGCCAGCAGCTTGACTAGCGGTTACCAAGAGACCCAGTACTTC. It specifies CASSLTSGYQETQYF.

This clonotype was counted ten times or more. V gene TRBV6-1 combines with J gene TRBJ1-1; D may be TRBD1 (6 bases). Germline-derived CDR1 and CDR2 are MNHNS and SASEGT. Trimming cost V 6 bases and J 6 bases, with 14 bases left between them. This CDR3 is built from 13 residues. CDR3 sequence (DNA): TGTGCCAGCAGGGTACAGGGTGAGCCTGAAGCTTTCTTT. Protein product: CASRVQGEPEAFF.

As DNA, the CDR3 is TGTGCCAGTAGCCCAGGGAGGATTACCCGCAATGAGCAGTTCTTC. Protein sequence: CASSPGRITRNEQFF. The chain has TRBV19 and TRBJ2-1; D perhaps matches TRBD2 (6 bases). Germline CDR1 and CDR2: LNHDA and SQIVND (reference sequence). V was shortened by 6 bases and J by 6 bases, with 18 bases between the two germline ends. This CDR3 region has 15 residues.

At least ten counts were recorded for this clonotype. V usage is TRBV11-3 and J usage is TRBJ2-2; D is uncertain. This CDR3 region has 11 residues. V was pared by 5 bases and J by 5 bases, with 3 bases between. CDR1 is SGHNT, CDR2 YENEEA, per germline. In nucleotides, the CDR3 is TGTGCCAGCAGCGGGACCGGGGAGCTGTTTTTT. Its translation is CASSGTGELFF.

This chain connects TRBV12-3 or TRBV12-4 to TRBJ2-5; 7 bases line up with TRBD1. J was trimmed by 4 bases and V by 5 bases; bases with no gene match: 10. CDR3 size: 15 residues. DNA for the CDR3: TGTGCCAGCAGTCCCACCCGGGACAGTTTAGAGACCCAGTACTTC. It codes for CASSPTRDSLETQYF.